This is a list of T cell receptor beta chains from one sample in a study of T cell repertoires in cytomegalovirus infection. These receptors lack a known antigen. TCRdb recomputed calls from the reads with MiXCR, one row per CDR3 protein. This sample carries approximately 270,000 distinct CDR3 sequences, less than 25% of them seen once, and the ten largest clones take about 21%. Sequencing used cultured PBMCs, obtained from culture after CMV antigen stimulation. The receptors derive from a human donor in good health (CMV status not recorded). Some clones in this sample may be carry-over from other donors' samples. CDR3s include the opening cysteine and the closing phenylalanine or tryptophan. D genes are given only for firm matches. The size of a clone is reported for some rows only, either as once, few or many, or as a class for expanded clones.

v_gene	j_gene	abundance	d_gene	CDR3aa	CDR3nt
TRBV12-3/TRBV12-4	TRBJ1-1	.	.	CASSLIMNTEAFF	TGTGCCAGCAGTTTGATAATGAACACTGAAGCTTTCTTT
TRBV9	TRBJ2-3	many	TRBD2	CASSVGPLAGEDTQYF	TGTGCCAGCAGCGTAGGCCCACTAGCGGGAGAGGATACGCAGTATTTT
TRBV6-5	TRBJ2-5	.	.	CASSYSTAVETQYF	TGTGCCAGCAGTTACTCGACGGCAGTCGAGACCCAGTACTTC
TRBV7-9	TRBJ1-4	few	TRBD1	CASNHRGEKLFF	TGTGCCAGCAACCACAGGGGAGAAAAACTGTTTTTT
TRBV6-6	TRBJ2-1	few	.	CASTMKTGVEQFF	TGTGCCAGCACCATGAAGACCGGGGTTGAGCAGTTCTTC
TRBV5-1	TRBJ2-5	once	.	CASSRDSPETQYF	TGCGCCAGCAGCCGGGACTCCCCAGAGACCCAGTACTTC
TRBV15	TRBJ2-1	.	.	CATSREAGPIYNEQFF	TGTGCCACCAGCAGAGAAGCAGGACCTATTTACAATGAGCAGTTCTTC
TRBV28	TRBJ1-6	.	.	CASSGLERFSYNSPLHF	TGTGCCAGCAGTGGGCTGGAGCGATTCTCCTATAATTCACCCCTCCACTTT
TRBV27	TRBJ1-1	.	TRBD1	CASNRAGGHTEAFF	TGTGCCAGCAACCGGGCAGGGGGTCACACTGAAGCTTTCTTT
TRBV7-8	TRBJ2-4	few	.	CASSLGKKLAKNIQYF	TGTGCCAGCAGCTTGGGGAAGAAACTAGCCAAAAACATTCAGTACTTC
TRBV7-2	TRBJ2-3	many	TRBD2	CASSLRLAVSTDTQYF	TGTGCCAGCAGCTTAAGACTAGCTGTTAGCACAGATACGCAGTATTTT
TRBV19	TRBJ2-5	few	TRBD1	CASSIVVDRTKETQYF	TGTGCCAGTAGTATAGTCGTGGACAGGACCAAAGAGACCCAGTACTTC
TRBV7-2	TRBJ2-2	few	.	CASSSIETGELFF	TGTGCCAGCAGTTCTATAGAAACCGGGGAGCTGTTTTTT
TRBV7-2	TRBJ1-2	medium-sized	TRBD1	CASSSGGQRFYGYTF	TGTGCCAGCAGCTCAGGGGGACAGAGATTCTATGGCTACACCTTC
TRBV4-1	TRBJ2-1	.	TRBD2	CASSQDVRTSGSYNEQFF	TGCGCCAGCAGCCAAGATGTCCGGACTAGCGGTTCCTACAATGAGCAGTTCTTC
TRBV7-2	TRBJ2-7	.	.	CASSLGAALCYEQYF	TGTGCCAGCAGCTTAGGGGCAGCGTTATGCTACGAGCAGTACTTC
TRBV7-3	TRBJ2-3	few	TRBD1	CASSLRGRGTGGLDTQYF	TGTGCCAGCAGCTTAAGAGGTCGCGGTACAGGGGGCTTAGATACGCAGTATTTT
TRBV7-2	TRBJ1-1	.	TRBD1	CASSYTGGLGLDSTEAFF	TGTGCCAGCAGCTATACAGGGGGCTTAGGCCTGGATTCCACTGAAGCTTTCTTT
TRBV7-2	TRBJ2-7	few	TRBD1	CASSSPTGYEQYF	TGTGCCAGCAGCTCTCCGACAGGGTACGAGCAGTACTTC
TRBV7-2	TRBJ2-7	many	.	CASSSGSRASEQYF	TGTGCCAGCAGCTCCGGGTCGCGGGCGTCCGAGCAGTACTTC
TRBV7-2	TRBJ2-7	.	.	CASSLGPLRGEQYF	TGTGCCAGCAGCCTGGGGCCCCTAAGAGGCGAGCAGTACTTC
TRBV6-5	TRBJ2-1	.	.	CASSYGLDNEQFF	TGTGCCAGCAGTTACGGCTTGGACAATGAGCAGTTCTTC
TRBV4-3	TRBJ1-2	few	.	CASSQDTAANYGYTF	TGCGCCAGCAGCCAAGATACGGCGGCTAACTATGGCTACACCTTC
TRBV28	TRBJ1-5	.	.	CASSIHDSSNQPQHF	TGTGCCAGCAGTATTCATGACAGTAGCAATCAGCCCCAGCATTTT
TRBV12-3/TRBV12-4	TRBJ1-6	many	TRBD1	CASTPSGQGASPLHF	TGTGCCAGCACCCCCTCCGGACAGGGGGCTTCACCCCTCCACTTT
TRBV12-5	TRBJ2-2	few	TRBD1	CASADRADTGELFF	TGTGCTAGCGCTGACAGGGCGGACACCGGGGAGCTGTTTTTT
TRBV10-3	TRBJ2-3	many	TRBD1	CAIRGGQGVQDTQYF	TGTGCCATCAGGGGGGGACAGGGGGTCCAAGATACGCAGTATTTT
TRBV14	TRBJ1-1	.	TRBD1	CASSIRTGGRTEAFF	TGTGCCAGCAGCATCCGAACAGGGGGACGGACTGAAGCTTTCTTT
TRBV14	TRBJ1-5	few	.	CASSQDHRQPQHF	TGTGCCAGCAGCCAAGATCACAGGCAGCCCCAGCATTTT
TRBV11-2	TRBJ2-2	.	.	CASSSGLFGTATGELFF	TGTGCCAGCAGCTCTGGTCTTTTTGGGACGGCCACCGGGGAGCTGTTTTTT
TRBV7-9	TRBJ2-1	.	TRBD1	CASSTTGTGWNEQFF	TGTGCCAGCAGTACTACCGGGACAGGGTGGAATGAGCAGTTCTTC
TRBV12-3/TRBV12-4	TRBJ2-3	many	TRBD2	CASSWSGGADTQYF	TGTGCCAGCAGTTGGTCGGGAGGTGCAGATACGCAGTATTTT
TRBV30	TRBJ2-1	few	.	CAWKDGGVHNEQFF	TGTGCCTGGAAGGACGGTGGAGTCCACAATGAGCAGTTCTTC
TRBV19	TRBJ1-3	.	.	CASSRIRNTIYF	TGTGCCAGTAGTAGGATACGAAACACCATATATTTT
TRBV27	TRBJ2-2	.	TRBD2	CASSSLTPGLAGTNTGELFF	TGTGCCAGCAGTTCCCTAACCCCCGGGCTAGCGGGGACGAACACCGGGGAGCTGTTTTTT
TRBV5-4	TRBJ2-1	.	TRBD1	CASSGRDSTNEQFF	TGTGCCAGCAGCGGACGGGACAGTACAAATGAGCAGTTCTTC